Below, one T cell receptor beta chain is given with its context. These data belong to a study of cytomegalovirus exposure and HLA in healthy donors. Profiling relied on immunoSEQ multiplex PCR, and the TCRdb table lists in-frame clones only, not all of them. The sample records hundreds of thousands of clones, roughly 87% being singletons. Germline trimming cut 6 bases from V and 9 bases from J; bases unmatched to any gene: 3. This CDR3 comprises 12 residues. Germline-derived CDR1 and CDR2 are MNHEY and SMNVEV (reference sequence). The sequence was collected from a man in his late teens or twenties in good health and CMV-seropositive. The chain recombines TRBV27 with TRBJ2-3; 10 bases are a match to TRBD2. The sample was PBMCs. The CDR3: CASRGTSVTQYF. In nucleotides, the CDR3 is TGTGCCAGCAGGGGGACTAGCGTCACGCAGTATTTT.